This T cell receptor (beta chain) was sequenced during a study of T cell repertoires in cytomegalovirus infection. Losses at the gene ends were 5 bases for V and 8 bases for J; bases not matched to a gene: 11. CDR3 size: 15 residues. In germline, CDR1 is SGHTA, CDR2 FQGNSA. This clonotype came up many times. As yet, its antigen is unknown. TCRdb ran MiXCR on the reads and lists one entry per CDR3 protein. The data contain about 740,000 distinct CDR3 sequences, 30% to 35% of them seen just once; the ten biggest clones take up 15% to 20%. The V call is TRBV7-2, the J call TRBJ2-1; the match to TRBD2 covers 8 bases. The sequences come from cultured PBMCs, collected from culture after CMV antigen stimulation. The receptor was derived from a human donor in good health (CMV status not recorded). Some clones in this sample may be carry-over from other donors' samples. Here the CDR3 DNA reads TGTGCCAGCAGCCGAAGAGCGGGAGTTAAGGATGAGCAGTTCTTC. Residues: CASSRRAGVKDEQFF.